These 4 T cell receptor beta chains share one sample of origin, sequenced in a study of regulatory T cells in long-lasting Graves disease. The time point is: newly diagnosed GD, antithyroid drugs for less than 3 months. Following extraction of RNA from PBMCs, that RNA was used to make the TCR library. Library construction for TCR beta used iRepertoire HTBI primers and Arm-PCR of CDR3 regions. TCRdb fed the multiplex PCR reads into MiXCR, producing one record per CDR3 protein. The sample includes some 320,000 distinct CDR3 sequences, about a sixth of them seen just once. The source material was peripheral blood mononuclear cells (PBMCs), sampled at new diagnosis, from a patient treated with antithyroid drugs. The receptor set was obtained from a female donor with Graves disease.

The chain uses TRBV5-1 and TRBJ2-5, with TRBD1 identical over 9 bases. The CDR3 contains 14 residues. With 2 bases clipped from V and 4 bases from J, the junction kept 3 bases outside the gene matches. Germline CDR1 reads SGHRS; CDR2 reads YFSETQ. The CDR3: CASSFDRGGETQYF. In nucleotides, the CDR3 is TGCGCCAGCAGCTTTGACAGGGGGGGAGAGACCCAGTACTTC. Complete variable domain (other parts from reference TRBV5-1 and TRBJ2-5): KAGVTQTPRYLIKTRGQQVTLSCSPISGHRSVSWYQQTPGQGLQFLFEYFSETQRNKGNFPGRFSGRQFSNSRSEMNVSTLELGDSALYLCASSFDRGGETQYFGPGTRLLVL.

This clonotype was seen only a few times. A read error is possible here, since a much larger clone lies one base away. This chain uses TRBV20-1 with TRBJ2-1; D is perhaps TRBD1 or TRBD2 (5 bases each). The germline V gene has CDR1 DFQATT and CDR2 SNEGSKA (reference sequence). This CDR3 has 12 amino acids. The V end lost 6 bases, the J end lost 10 bases, and 16 bases lay between the germline ends. Here the CDR3 DNA reads TGCAGTGCCACCGGGACCCACTACGAGCAGTTCTTC. It encodes CSATGTHYEQFF.

This clonotype was seen repeatedly, ten times or more. The V and J genes are TRBV10-2 and TRBJ2-3; either TRBD1 or TRBD2 may supply D (6 bases each). The V end lost 11 bases, the J end lost 0 bases, and 21 bases lay between the germline ends. Germline values: CDR1 WSHSY, CDR2 SAAADI. The CDR3 totals 16 residues. CDR3 protein: CAASEHPGASTDTQYF. Written as DNA, the CDR3 is TGCGCCGCCAGCGAGCATCCGGGGGCTAGCACAGATACGCAGTATTTT.

This clonotype was detected many times. The chain has TRBV3-1 and TRBJ2-7; TRBD2 matches at 7 bases. Germline V gene sequence: CDR1 LGHDT, CDR2 YNNKEL (reference sequence). The CDR3 length is 14 residues. Trimming at V came to 0 bases and at J to 5 bases, leaving 4 bases not matched to a gene. CDR3 protein: CASSQEGGYHEQYF. The CDR3 DNA follows: TGTGCCAGCAGCCAAGAGGGAGGGTACCACGAGCAGTACTTC.